This TCR beta chain was documented in a study of cytomegalovirus exposure and HLA in healthy donors. Points from the study as a whole: According to the study, about 180 TCR beta chains were cytomegalovirus-associated.

Method: immunoSEQ multiplex PCR; TCRdb's copy keeps in-frame clones and lacks some. The sample has about 60,000 clones, 90% to 97% seen once; the top ten hold around 0.9%. The sample holds one count of this clone. Its antigen is unknown. Germline V CDR1 and CDR2: SGDLS, YYNGEE. V lost 0 bases and J lost 3, with 14 bases in between. CDR3 length: 16 residues. What was sequenced was PBMCs. The chain employs TRBV9 and TRBJ2-3; D is possibly TRBD2 (5 bases). The TCR sequence derives from a man aged 18 to 29 in good health and CMV-seronegative. The CDR3 sequence: CASSVAAAVLTDTQYF. The CDR3 DNA sequence: TGTGCCAGCAGCGTAGCTGCAGCGGTCCTTACAGATACGCAGTATTTT. Complete variable domain (other parts from reference TRBV9 and TRBJ2-3): DSGVTQTPKHLITATGQRVTLRCSPRSGDLSVYWYQQSLDQGLQFLIQYYNGEERAKGNILERFSAQQFPDLHSELNLSSLELGDSALYFCASSVAAAVLTDTQYFGPGTRLTVL.